This TCR beta chain was recovered during a study of blood T cell repertoires in COVID-19. J lost 2 bases, V lost 4 bases, and 13 bases had no gene match. Germline V lookup: CDR1 SGHRS, CDR2 YFSETQ. The CDR3 consists of 17 residues. The repertoire was sequenced with immunoSEQ multiplex PCR; TCRdb's copy has only in-frame clones and lacks some. Of 150,000 to 200,000 clones listed, 86% are singletons. This clonotype originated in a man aged 70 or older with acute or convalescent COVID-19. Input material: peripheral blood. The chain combines TRBV5-1 with TRBJ2-3; 7 bases match TRBD2. This CDR3 is CASSQDPGGSNTDTQYF. The CDR3 DNA follows: TGCGCCAGCAGCCAGGATCCCGGGGGGTCTAACACAGATACGCAGTATTTT.